This T cell receptor beta chain was identified in a study of post-analysis software for immune sequencing data. Study-level points and caveats: Among multiple sclerosis patients, normalized Chao1 diversity was significantly below that of controls.

In the case of this clonotype: Its antigen is unidentified.

TCR beta cDNA libraries included unique molecular identifiers. The authors obtained about 520,000 cDNA molecules from about 0.94 to 9.7 million T cells. TCRdb reanalysed the PCR reads using MiXCR and keeps one entry per CDR3 protein. The sample records 150,000 to 200,000 distinct CDR3 sequences, under 40% being singletons. Germline lookup yields CDR1 SGDLS and CDR2 YYNGEE. The CDR3 is 13 residues long. V lost 0 bases to trimming and J lost 12 bases, with 15 bases between them. The chain joins TRBV9 to TRBJ1-1; tentative D call: TRBD1 (5 bases). Sequencing was performed on blood, taken after autologous hematopoietic stem cell transplantation. This receptor was taken from a girl under 18 with multiple sclerosis. CDR3 amino acids: CASSVAGGGETFF. CDR3 DNA sequence: TGTGCCAGCAGCGTAGCAGGTGGAGGGGAGACTTTCTTT. Variable domain in full (rest from reference TRBV9 and TRBJ1-1): DSGVTQTPKHLITATGQRVTLRCSPRSGDLSVYWYQQSLDQGLQFLIQYYNGEERAKGNILERFSAQQFPDLHSELNLSSLELGDSALYFCASSVAGGGETFFGQGTRLTVV.